The next 5 T cell receptor beta chains were all read from a single sample in a study of T cells in localized non-small cell lung cancer. Libraries were prepared by immunoSEQ multiplex PCR; TCRdb keeps only in-frame clonotypes and omits some of them. This table holds about 40,000 clones, around nine tenths found once. Here the sequenced sample was peripheral blood, taken before any cancer treatment. These receptors all stem from a man aged 18-55 years with stage I lung adenocarcinoma.

The rearrangement links TRBV6-5 to TRBJ2-3; 8 positions match TRBD2. Germline V gene data show CDR1 as MNHEY and CDR2 as SVGAGI. The J segment lost 1 base and the V segment lost 6 bases, leaving 6 bases of the junction unmatched. This CDR3 region has 15 residues. CDR3 nucleotides: TGTGCCAGCAGGGAACCGGGGGGGCGCACAGATACGCAGTATTTT. It specifies CASREPGGRTDTQYF.

This sequence joins TRBV7-2 and TRBJ1-1, with D unclear. Trimming took off 1 base at V and 1 base at J, with 10 bases between the two ends. The CDR3 sequence is 15 residues long. Germline CDR1 and CDR2: SGHTA and FQGNSA. CDR3 nucleotides: TGTGCCAGCAGCTTAGTGGTCCTAGGGAACACTGAAGCTTTCTTT. Translation gives CASSLVVLGNTEAFF.

V usage is TRBV6-6 and J usage is TRBJ1-4; 12 bases agree with TRBD1. The CDR3 extends over 14 amino acids. V lost 5 bases, J lost 7 bases, and 2 bases stayed unmatched. Per germline, CDR1 MNHNY and CDR2 SVGAGI (reference sequence). CDR3 region: CASSRDRGREKLFF. The CDR3 DNA sequence: TGTGCCAGCAGTAGGGACAGGGGGCGTGAAAAACTGTTTTTT.

This clone showed up just a few times. The chain is built from TRBV7-6 and TRBJ1-2; D is perhaps TRBD1 (6 bases). This CDR3 is 13 amino acids long. Between the trimmed V and J ends, which lost 5 bases and 2 bases, there was a span of 9 bases. Germline lookup yields CDR1 SGHVS and CDR2 FNYEAQ. CDR3 nucleotides: TGTGCCAGCAGCCCAGGGGTAAACTATGGCTACACCTTC. Translated, it gives CASSPGVNYGYTF.

The chain uses TRBV7-8 and TRBJ2-5; D not certain. The CDR3 is made up of 13 amino acids. The V end was cut by 2 bases, the J end by 5 bases, with 9 bases between. Germline values: CDR1 SGHVS, CDR2 FQNEAQ. CDR3 coding DNA: TGTGCCAGCAGCTTATTCCCAACGGAGACCCAGTACTTC. Translated: CASSLFPTETQYF.